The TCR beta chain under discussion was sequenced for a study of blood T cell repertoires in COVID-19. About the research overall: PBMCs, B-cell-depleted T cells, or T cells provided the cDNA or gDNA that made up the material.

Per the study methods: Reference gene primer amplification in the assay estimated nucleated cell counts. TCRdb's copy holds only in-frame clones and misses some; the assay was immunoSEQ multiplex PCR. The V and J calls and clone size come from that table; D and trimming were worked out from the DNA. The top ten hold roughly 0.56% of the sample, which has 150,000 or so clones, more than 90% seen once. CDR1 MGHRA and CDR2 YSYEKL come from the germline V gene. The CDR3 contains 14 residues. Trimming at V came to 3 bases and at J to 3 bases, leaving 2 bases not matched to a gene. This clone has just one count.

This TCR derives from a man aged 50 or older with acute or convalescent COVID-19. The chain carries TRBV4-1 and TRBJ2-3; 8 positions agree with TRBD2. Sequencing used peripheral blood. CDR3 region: CASSHPGGTDTQYF. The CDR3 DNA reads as TGCGCCAGCAGCCACCCGGGGGGGACAGATACGCAGTATTTT.